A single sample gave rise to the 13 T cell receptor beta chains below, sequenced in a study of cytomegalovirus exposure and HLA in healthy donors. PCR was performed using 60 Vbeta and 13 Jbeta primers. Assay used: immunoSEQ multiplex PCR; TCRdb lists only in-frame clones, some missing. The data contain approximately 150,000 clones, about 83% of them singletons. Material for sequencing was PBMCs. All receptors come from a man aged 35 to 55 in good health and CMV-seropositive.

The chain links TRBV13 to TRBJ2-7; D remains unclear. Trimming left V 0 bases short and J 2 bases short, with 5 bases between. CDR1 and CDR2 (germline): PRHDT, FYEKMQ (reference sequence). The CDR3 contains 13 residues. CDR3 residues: CASSLGAAYEQYF. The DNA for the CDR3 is TGTGCCAGCAGCTTAGGAGCCGCCTACGAGCAGTACTTC.

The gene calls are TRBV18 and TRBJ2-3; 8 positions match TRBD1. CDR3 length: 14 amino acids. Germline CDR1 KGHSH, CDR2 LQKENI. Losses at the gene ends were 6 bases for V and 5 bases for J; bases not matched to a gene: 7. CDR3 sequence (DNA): TGTGCCAGCTCCCCTGGACAGGGCCGAGATACGCAGTATTTT. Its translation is CASSPGQGRDTQYF. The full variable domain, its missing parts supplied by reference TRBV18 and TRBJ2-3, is NAGVMQNPRHLVRRRGQEARLRCSPMKGHSHVYWYRQLPEEGLKFMVYLQKENIIDESGMPKERFSAEFPKEGPSILRIQQVVRGDSAAYFCASSPGQGRDTQYFGPGTRLTVL.

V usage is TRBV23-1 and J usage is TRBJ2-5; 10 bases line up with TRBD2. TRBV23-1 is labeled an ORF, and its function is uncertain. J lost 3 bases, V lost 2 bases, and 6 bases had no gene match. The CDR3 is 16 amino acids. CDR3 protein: CASSQRSSGSKETQYF. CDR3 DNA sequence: TGCGCCAGCAGTCAACGGTCTAGCGGGAGTAAAGAGACCCAGTACTTC.

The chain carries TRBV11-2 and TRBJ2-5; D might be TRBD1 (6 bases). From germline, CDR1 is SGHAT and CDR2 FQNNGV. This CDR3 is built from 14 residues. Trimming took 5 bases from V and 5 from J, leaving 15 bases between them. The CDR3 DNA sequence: TGTGCCAGCAGCCAGAACAGGGTACTGGAGACCCAGTACTTC. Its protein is CASSQNRVLETQYF.

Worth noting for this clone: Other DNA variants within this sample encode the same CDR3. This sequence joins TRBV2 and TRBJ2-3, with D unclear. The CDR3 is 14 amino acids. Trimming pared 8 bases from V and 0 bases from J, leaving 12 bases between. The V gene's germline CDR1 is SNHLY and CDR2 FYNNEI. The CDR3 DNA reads TGTGCCAGCGCTAGGCTGGCGAGCACAGATACGCAGTATTTT. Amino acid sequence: CASARLASTDTQYF.

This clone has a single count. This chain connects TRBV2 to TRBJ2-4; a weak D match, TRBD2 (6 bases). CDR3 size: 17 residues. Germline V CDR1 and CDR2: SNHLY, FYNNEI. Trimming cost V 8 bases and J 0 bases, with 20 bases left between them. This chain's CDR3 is CASPVVGEDLAKNIQYF. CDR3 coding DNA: TGTGCCAGCCCGGTCGTAGGGGAGGATCTAGCCAAAAACATTCAGTACTTC.

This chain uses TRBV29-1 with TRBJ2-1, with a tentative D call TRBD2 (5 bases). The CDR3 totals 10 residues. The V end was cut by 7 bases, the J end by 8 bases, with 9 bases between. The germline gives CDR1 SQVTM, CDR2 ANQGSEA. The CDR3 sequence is CSGEGHEQFF. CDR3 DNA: TGCAGCGGCGAGGGCCATGAGCAGTTCTTC.

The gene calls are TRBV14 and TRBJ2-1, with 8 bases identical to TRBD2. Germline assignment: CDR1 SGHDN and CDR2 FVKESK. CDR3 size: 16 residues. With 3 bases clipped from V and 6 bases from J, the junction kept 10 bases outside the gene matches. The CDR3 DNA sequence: TGTGCCAGCAGCCAGACCCTAGGACTAGCAGGCAATGAGCAGTTCTTC. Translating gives CASSQTLGLAGNEQFF.

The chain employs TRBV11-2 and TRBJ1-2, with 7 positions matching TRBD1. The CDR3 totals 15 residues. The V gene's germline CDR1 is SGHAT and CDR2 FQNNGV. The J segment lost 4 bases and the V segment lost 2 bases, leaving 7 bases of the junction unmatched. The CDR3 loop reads CASSLRQGGIYGYTF. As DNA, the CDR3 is TGTGCCAGCAGCTTAAGACAGGGCGGAATCTATGGCTACACCTTC.

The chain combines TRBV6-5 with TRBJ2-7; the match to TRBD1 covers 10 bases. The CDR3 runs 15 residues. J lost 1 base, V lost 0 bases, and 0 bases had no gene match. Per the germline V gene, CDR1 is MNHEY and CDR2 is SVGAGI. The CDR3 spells CASSYSGQGSYEQYF. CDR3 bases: TGTGCCAGCAGTTACTCGGGACAGGGGTCCTACGAGCAGTACTTC.

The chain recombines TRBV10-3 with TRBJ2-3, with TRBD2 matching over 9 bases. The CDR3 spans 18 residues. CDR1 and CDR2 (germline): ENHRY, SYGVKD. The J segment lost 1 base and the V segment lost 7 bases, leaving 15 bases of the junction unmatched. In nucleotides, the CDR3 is TGTGCCATCAACGCGGGAGGGAGTGGGGGTCCAGGCACAGATACGCAGTATTTT. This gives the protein CAINAGGSGGPGTDTQYF.

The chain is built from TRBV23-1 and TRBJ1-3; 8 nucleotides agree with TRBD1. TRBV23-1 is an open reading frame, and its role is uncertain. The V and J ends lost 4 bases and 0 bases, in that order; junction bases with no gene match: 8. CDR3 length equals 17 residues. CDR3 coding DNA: TGCGCCAGCAGTCCGGGAAACAGGGGGGACTCTGGAAACACCATATATTTT. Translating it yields CASSPGNRGDSGNTIYF.

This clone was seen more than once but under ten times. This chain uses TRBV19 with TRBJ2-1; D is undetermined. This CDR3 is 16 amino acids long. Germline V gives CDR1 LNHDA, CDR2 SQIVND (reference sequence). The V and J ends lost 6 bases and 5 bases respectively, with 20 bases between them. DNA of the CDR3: TGTGCCAGTAGACATACTGGGTCCAGGATCCACAATGAGCAGTTCTTC. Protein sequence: CASRHTGSRIHNEQFF. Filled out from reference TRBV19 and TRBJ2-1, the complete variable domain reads DGGITQSPKYLFRKEGQNVTLSCEQNLNHDAMYWYRQDPGQGLRLIYYSQIVNDFQKGDIAEGYSVSREKKESFPLTVTSAQKNPTAFYLCASRHTGSRIHNEQFFGPGTRLTVL.